The clone carrying this T cell receptor beta chain was counted at least ten times. One entry per CDR3 protein results from TCRdb running MiXCR on the 5' RACE reads. The sample has under 150,000 distinct CDR3 sequences; 12% are singletons. As to time point: blood at routine non-recurrence follow-up after resection. Unsorted samples of tumor, nontumor lung or frozen PBMC had their whole RNA sequenced. Germline V CDR1 and CDR2: SGHVS, FQNEAQ. CDR3 size: 13 residues. V shed 2 bases and J shed 5 bases, with 9 bases lying between them. The data derive from a study of spatial heterogeneity in lung cancer. This chain links TRBV7-8 with TRBJ2-5; D ambiguous. This receptor was identified in a male donor with early-stage non-small cell lung cancer. Specimen: PBMCs, collected at follow-up. In DNA form, the CDR3 reads TGTGCCAGCAGCTTACGGGTGCTGGAGACCCAGTACTTC. This translates into CASSLRVLETQYF.